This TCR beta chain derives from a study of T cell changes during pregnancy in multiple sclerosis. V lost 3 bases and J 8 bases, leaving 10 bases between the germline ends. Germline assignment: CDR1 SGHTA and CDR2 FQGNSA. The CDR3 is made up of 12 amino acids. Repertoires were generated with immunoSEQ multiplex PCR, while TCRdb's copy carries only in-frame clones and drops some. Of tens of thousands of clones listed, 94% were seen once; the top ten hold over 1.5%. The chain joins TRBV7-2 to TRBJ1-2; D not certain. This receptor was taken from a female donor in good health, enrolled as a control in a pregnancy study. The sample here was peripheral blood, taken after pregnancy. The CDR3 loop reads CASSFQAGGYTF. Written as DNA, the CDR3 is TGTGCCAGCAGCTTTCAGGCTGGGGGCTACACCTTC. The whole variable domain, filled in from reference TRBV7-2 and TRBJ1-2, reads GAGVSQSPSNKVTEKGKDVELRCDPISGHTALYWYRQSLGQGLEFLIYFQGNSAPDKSGLPSDRFSAERTGGSVSTLTIQRTQQEDSAVYLCASSFQAGGYTFGSGTRLTVV.